These T cell receptor beta chains were read from a single sample in a study of blood T cell repertoires in COVID-19. Only in-frame clones appear in the TCRdb table, and some are missing; sequencing was by immunoSEQ multiplex PCR. The sample contains fewer than 150,000 clones, 88% of which appear only once. Sample: peripheral blood. Receptors were obtained from a man in his fifties or sixties with active or convalescent COVID-19. Each CDR3 is given without its conserved first and last residue.

v_gene	j_gene	CDR3aa
TRBV7-9	TRBJ2-1	ASSDQLLGGEQF
TRBV3-1/TRBV3-2	TRBJ1-2	ASSQVSTGGYGYT
TRBV21-1	TRBJ1-4	ASSKEGKGRASVTTEKLF
TRBV3-1/TRBV3-2	TRBJ2-1	ASSPGLRGYNEQF
TRBV27	TRBJ1-2	ASSSGGQGLISYGYT
TRBV18	TRBJ2-5	ASSPWGGRETQY
TRBV24-1	TRBJ2-3	ATSGSGVSSTDTQY
TRBV7-9	TRBJ2-2	ASSGGTGTIGELF
TRBV7-3	TRBJ2-3	ASSFGQGKDTQY
TRBV1	TRBJ2-7	TSSDAGTSGSYEQY